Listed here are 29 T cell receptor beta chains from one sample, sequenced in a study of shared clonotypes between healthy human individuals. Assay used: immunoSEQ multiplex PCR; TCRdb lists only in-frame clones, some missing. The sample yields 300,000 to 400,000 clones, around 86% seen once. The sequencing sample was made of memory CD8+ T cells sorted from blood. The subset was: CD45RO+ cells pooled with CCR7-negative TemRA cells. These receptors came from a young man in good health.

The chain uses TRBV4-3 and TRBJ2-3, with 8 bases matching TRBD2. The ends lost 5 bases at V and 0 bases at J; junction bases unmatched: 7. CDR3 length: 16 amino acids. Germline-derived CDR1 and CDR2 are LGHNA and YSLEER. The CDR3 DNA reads TGCGCCAGCAGCTCCCGGACTAGCTTCAGCACAGATACGCAGTATTTT. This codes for CASSSRTSFSTDTQYF.

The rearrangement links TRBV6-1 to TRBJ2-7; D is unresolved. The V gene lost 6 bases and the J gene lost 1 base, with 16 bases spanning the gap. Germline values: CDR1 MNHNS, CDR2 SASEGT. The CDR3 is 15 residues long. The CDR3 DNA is TGTGCCAGCAGAATCGGCTTTACTGGATCCTACGAGCAGTACTTC. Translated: CASRIGFTGSYEQYF.

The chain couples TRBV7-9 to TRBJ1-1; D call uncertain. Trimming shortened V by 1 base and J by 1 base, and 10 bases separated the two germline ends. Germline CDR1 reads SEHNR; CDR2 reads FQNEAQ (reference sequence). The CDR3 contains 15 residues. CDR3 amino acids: CASSLGSRPNTEAFF. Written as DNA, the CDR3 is TGTGCCAGCAGCTTAGGAAGTCGGCCGAACACTGAAGCTTTCTTT.

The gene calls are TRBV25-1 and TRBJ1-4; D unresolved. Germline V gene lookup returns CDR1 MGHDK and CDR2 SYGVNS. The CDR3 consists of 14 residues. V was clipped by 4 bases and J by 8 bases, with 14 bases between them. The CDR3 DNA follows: TGTGCCAGCAGTGCCCGGTTTGAAGGCGAAAAACTGTTTTTT. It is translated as CASSARFEGEKLFF.

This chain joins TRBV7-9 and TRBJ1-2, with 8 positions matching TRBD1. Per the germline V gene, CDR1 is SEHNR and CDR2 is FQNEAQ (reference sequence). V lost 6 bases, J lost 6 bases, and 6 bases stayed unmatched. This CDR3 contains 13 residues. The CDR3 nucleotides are TGTGCCAGCAGAGGAGACAGGGGAGATGGCTACACCTTC. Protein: CASRGDRGDGYTF. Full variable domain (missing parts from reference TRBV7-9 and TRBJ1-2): DTGVSQNPRHKITKRGQNVTFRCDPISEHNRLYWYRQTLGQGPEFLTYFQNEAQLEKSRLLSDRFSAERPKGSFSTLEIQRTEQGDSAMYLCASRGDRGDGYTFGSGTRLTVV.

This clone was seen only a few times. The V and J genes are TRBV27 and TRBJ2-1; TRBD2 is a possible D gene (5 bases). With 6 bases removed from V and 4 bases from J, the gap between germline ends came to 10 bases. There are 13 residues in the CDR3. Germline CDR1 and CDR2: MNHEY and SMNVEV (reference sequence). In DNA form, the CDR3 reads TGTGCCAGCAGGGACTCCCTTTACAATGAGCAGTTCTTC. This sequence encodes CASRDSLYNEQFF.

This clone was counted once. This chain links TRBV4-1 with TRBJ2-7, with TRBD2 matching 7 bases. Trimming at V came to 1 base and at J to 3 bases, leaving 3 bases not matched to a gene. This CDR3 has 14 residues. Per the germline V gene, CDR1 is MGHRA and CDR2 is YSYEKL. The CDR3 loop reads CASSQGQRGYEQYF. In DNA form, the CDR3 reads TGCGCCAGCAGCCAAGGTCAGCGGGGCTACGAGCAGTACTTC.

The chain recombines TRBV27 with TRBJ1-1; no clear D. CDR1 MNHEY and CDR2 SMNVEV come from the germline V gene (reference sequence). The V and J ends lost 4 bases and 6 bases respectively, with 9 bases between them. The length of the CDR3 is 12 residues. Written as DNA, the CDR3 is TGTGCCAGCAGTTCCCCTTACGCTGAAGCTTTCTTT. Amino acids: CASSSPYAEAFF.

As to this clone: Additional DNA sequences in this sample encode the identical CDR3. This CDR3 reads CASSLTGGSNQPQHF. The CDR3 coding sequence is TGTGCCAGCAGCCTGACAGGGGGGAGCAATCAGCCCCAGCATTTT. The chain recombines TRBV28 with TRBJ1-5, with TRBD1 matching over 9 bases. Germline V gives CDR1 MDHEN, CDR2 SYDVKM. The CDR3 consists of 15 residues. The ends lost 6 bases at V and 1 base at J; junction bases unmatched: 4.

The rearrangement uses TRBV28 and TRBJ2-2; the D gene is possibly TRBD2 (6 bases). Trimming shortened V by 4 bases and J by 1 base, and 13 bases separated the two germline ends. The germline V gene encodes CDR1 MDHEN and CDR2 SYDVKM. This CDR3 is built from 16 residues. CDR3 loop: CASSSVAELNTGELFF. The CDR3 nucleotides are TGTGCCAGCAGTTCAGTAGCGGAGTTGAACACCGGGGAGCTGTTTTTT.

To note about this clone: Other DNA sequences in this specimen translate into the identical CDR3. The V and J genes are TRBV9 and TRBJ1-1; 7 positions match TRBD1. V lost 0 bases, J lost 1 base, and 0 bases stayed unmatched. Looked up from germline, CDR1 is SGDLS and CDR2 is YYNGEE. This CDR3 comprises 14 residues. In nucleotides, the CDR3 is TGTGCCAGCAGCGTAGGGACAGGGAACACTGAAGCTTTCTTT. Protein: CASSVGTGNTEAFF.

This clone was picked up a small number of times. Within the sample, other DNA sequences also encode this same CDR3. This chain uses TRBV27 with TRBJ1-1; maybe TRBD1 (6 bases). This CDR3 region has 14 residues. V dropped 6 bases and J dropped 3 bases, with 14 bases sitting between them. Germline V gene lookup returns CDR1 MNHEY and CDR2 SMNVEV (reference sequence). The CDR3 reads CASRVQGVDTEAFF. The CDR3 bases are TGTGCCAGCAGAGTACAGGGAGTCGACACTGAAGCTTTCTTT.

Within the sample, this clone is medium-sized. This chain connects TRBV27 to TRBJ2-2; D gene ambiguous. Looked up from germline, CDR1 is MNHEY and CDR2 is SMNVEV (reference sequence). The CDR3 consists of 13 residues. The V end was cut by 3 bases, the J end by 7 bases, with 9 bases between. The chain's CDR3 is CASSFFRDGELFF. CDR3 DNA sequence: TGTGCCAGCAGTTTCTTCAGAGACGGGGAGCTGTTTTTT.

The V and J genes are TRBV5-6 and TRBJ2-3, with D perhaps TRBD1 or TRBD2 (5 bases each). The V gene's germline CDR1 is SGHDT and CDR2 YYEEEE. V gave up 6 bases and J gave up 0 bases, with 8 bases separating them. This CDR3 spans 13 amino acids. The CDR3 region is CASTRDSTDTQYF. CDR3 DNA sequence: TGTGCCAGCACCCGGGACAGCACAGATACGCAGTATTTT.

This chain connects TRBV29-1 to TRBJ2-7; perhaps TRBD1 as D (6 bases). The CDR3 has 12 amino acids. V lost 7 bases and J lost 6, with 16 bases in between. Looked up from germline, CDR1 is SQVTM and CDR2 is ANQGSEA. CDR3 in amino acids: CSAGQFPGEQYF. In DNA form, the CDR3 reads TGCAGCGCCGGACAGTTTCCAGGCGAGCAGTACTTC.

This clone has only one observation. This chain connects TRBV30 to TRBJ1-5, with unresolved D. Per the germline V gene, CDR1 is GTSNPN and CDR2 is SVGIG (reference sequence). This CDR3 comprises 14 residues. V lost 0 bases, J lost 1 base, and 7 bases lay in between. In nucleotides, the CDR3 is TGTGCCTGGAGTGTAACAGAAAGCAATCAGCCCCAGCATTTT. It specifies CAWSVTESNQPQHF.

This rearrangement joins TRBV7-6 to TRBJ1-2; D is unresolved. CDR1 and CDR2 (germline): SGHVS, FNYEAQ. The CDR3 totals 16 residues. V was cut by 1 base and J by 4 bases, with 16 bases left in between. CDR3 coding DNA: TGTGCCAGCAGCTTAGAGCCAAGTTGGAGAGGCTATGGCTACACCTTC. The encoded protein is CASSLEPSWRGYGYTF.

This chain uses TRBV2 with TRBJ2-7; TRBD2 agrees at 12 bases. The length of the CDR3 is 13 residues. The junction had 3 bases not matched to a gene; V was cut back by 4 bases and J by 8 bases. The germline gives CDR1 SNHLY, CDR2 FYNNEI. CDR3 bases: TGTGCCAGCAGTGGACTAGCGGGAGATCAGCAGTACTTC. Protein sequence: CASSGLAGDQQYF. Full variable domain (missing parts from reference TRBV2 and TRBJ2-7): EPEVTQTPSHQVTQMGQEVILRCVPISNHLYFYWYRQILGQKVEFLVSFYNNEISEKSEIFDDQFSVERPDGSNFTLKIRSTKLEDSAMYFCASSGLAGDQQYFGPGTRLTVT.

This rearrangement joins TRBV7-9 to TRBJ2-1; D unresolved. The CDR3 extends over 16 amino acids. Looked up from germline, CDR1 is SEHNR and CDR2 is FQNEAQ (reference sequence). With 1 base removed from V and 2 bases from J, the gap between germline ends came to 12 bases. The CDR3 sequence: CASSLGWPKTYNEQFF. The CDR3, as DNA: TGTGCCAGCAGCTTAGGATGGCCTAAAACCTACAATGAGCAGTTCTTC.

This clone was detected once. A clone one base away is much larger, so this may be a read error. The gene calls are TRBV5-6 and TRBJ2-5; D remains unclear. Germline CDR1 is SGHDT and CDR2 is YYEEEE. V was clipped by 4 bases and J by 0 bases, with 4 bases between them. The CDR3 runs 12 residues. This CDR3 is CASSQYQETQYF. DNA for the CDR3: TGTGCCAGCAGCCAGTACCAAGAGACCCAGTACTTC.

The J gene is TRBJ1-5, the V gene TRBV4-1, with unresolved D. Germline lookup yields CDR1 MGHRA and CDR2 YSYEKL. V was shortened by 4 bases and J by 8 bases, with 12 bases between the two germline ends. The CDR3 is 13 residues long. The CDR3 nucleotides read TGCGCCAGCAGCCTAAATAGGGTTGAGCCCCAGCATTTT. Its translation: CASSLNRVEPQHF.

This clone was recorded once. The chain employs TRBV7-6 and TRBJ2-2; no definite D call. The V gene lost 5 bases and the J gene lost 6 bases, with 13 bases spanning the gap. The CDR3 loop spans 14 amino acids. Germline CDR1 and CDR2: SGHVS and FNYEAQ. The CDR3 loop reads CASSPHWQPGELFF. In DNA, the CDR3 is TGTGCCAGCAGCCCTCACTGGCAACCCGGGGAGCTGTTTTTT.

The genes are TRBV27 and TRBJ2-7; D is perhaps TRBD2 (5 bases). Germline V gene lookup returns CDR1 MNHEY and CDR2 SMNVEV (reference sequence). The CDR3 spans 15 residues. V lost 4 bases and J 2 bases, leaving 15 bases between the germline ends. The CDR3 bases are TGTGCCAGCAGTTCAAGGCTAGCCGAAACCTACGAGCAGTACTTC. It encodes CASSSRLAETYEQYF.

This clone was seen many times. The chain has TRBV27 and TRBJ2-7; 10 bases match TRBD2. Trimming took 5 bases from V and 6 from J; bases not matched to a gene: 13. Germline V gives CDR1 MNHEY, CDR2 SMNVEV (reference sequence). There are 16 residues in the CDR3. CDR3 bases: TGTGCCAGCAGTCCCGTGACTAGCGGGTACAGCGGCGAGCAGTACTTC. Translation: CASSPVTSGYSGEQYF.

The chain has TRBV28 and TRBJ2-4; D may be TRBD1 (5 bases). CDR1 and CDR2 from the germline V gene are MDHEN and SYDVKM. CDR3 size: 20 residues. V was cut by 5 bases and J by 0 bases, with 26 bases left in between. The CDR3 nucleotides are TGTGCCAGCAGTGCCAGACAGCTCACTTTTGGGATTCTAGCCAAAAACATTCAGTACTTC. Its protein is CASSARQLTFGILAKNIQYF.

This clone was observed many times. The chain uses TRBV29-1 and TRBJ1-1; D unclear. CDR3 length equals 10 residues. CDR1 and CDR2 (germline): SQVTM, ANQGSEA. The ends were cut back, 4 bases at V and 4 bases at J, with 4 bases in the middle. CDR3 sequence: CSVGGTEAFF. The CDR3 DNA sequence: TGCAGCGTTGGCGGCACTGAAGCTTTCTTT.

As DNA, the CDR3 is TGTGCCTGGAGTGTCTGGCTAGCGGGGAGGTTCTTC. It specifies CAWSVWLAGRFF. The rearrangement uses TRBV30 and TRBJ2-1; TRBD2 agrees at 9 bases. With 0 bases clipped from V and 15 bases from J, the junction kept 6 bases outside the gene matches. Germline CDR1 and CDR2: GTSNPN and SVGIG (reference sequence). CDR3 length equals 12 residues. Using reference TRBV30 and TRBJ2-1 for the parts outside the CDR3, the full variable domain is SQTIHQWPATLVQPVGSPLSLECTVEGTSNPNLYWYRQAAGRGLQLLFYSVGIGQISSEVPQNLSASRPQDRQFILSSKKLLLSDSGFYLCAWSVWLAGRFFGPGTRLTVL.

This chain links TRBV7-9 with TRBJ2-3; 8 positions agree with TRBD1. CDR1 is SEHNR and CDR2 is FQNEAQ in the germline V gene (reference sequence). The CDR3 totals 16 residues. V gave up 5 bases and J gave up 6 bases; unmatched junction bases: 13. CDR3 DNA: TGTGCCAGCAGCCACAATTCCGGACAGGGAAGGGATACGCAGTATTTT. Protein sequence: CASSHNSGQGRDTQYF.

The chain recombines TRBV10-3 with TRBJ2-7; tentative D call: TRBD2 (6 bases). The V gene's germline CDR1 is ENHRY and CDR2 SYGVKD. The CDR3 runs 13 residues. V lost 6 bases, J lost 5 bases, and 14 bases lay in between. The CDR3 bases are TGTGCCATCAGAAGAGGGAGGTACGACGAGCAGTACTTC. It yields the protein CAIRRGRYDEQYF.